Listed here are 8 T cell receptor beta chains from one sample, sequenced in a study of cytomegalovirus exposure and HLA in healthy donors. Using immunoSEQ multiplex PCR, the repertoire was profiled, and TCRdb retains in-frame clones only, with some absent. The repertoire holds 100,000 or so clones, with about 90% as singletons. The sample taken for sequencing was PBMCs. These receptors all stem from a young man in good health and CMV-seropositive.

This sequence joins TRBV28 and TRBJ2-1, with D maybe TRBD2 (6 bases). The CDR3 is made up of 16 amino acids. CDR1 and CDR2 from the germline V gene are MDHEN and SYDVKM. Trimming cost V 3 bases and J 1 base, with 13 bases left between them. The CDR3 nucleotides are TGTGCCAGCAGTTTCGGACCGGGAGTTTCCTACAATGAGCAGTTCTTC. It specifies CASSFGPGVSYNEQFF.

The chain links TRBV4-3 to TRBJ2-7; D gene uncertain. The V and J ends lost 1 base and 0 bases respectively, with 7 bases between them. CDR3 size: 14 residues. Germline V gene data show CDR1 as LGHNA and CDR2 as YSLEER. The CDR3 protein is CASSQALSSYEQYF. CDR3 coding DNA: TGCGCCAGCAGCCAAGCACTGAGCTCCTACGAGCAGTACTTC.

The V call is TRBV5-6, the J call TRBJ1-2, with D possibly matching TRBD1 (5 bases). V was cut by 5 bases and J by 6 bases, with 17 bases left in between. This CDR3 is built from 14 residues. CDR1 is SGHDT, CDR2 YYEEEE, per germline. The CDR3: CASRVWGGRDGYTF. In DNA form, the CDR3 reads TGTGCCAGCAGGGTCTGGGGGGGTCGAGATGGCTACACCTTC.

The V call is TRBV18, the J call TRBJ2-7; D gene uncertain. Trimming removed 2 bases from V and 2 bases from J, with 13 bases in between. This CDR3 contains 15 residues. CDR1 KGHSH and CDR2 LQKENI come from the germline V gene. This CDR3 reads CASSPSRDRAYEQYF. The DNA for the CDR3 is TGTGCCAGCTCACCATCTAGAGATCGGGCCTACGAGCAGTACTTC.

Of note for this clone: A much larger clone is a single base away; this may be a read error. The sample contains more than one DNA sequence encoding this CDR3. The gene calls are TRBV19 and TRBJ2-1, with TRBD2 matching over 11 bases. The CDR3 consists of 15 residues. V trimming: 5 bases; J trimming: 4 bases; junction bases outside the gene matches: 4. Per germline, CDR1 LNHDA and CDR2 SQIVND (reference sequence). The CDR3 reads CASSVTSGAYNEQFF. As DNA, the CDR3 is TGTGCCAGTAGTGTGACTAGCGGGGCATACAATGAGCAGTTCTTC.

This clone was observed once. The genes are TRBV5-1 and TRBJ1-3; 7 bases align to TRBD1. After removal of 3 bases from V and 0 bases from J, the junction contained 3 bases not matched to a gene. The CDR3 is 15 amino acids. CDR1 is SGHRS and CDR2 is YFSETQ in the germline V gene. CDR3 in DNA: TGCGCCAGCAGCTCGGGACAGACCTCTGGAAACACCATATATTTT. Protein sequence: CASSSGQTSGNTIYF.

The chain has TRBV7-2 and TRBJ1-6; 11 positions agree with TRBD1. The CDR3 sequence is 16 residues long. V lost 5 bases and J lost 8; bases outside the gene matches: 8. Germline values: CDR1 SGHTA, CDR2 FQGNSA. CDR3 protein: CASSTDGQGAYSPLHF. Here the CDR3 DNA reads TGTGCCAGCAGCACTGATGGACAGGGGGCATATTCACCCCTCCACTTT. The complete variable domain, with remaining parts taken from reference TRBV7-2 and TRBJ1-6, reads GAGVSQSPSNKVTEKGKDVELRCDPISGHTALYWYRQSLGQGLEFLIYFQGNSAPDKSGLPSDRFSAERTGGSVSTLTIQRTQQEDSAVYLCASSTDGQGAYSPLHFGNGTRLTVT.

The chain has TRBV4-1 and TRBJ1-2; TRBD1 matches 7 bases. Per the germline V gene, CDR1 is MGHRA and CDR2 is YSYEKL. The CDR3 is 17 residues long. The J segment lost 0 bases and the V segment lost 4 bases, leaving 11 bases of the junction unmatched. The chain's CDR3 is CASSPGGQAPANYGYTF. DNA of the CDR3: TGCGCCAGCAGCCCGGGTGGACAGGCCCCAGCTAACTATGGCTACACCTTC.